This TCR beta chain was sequenced in a study of cytomegalovirus exposure and HLA in healthy donors. CDR1 is SGHNT, CDR2 YYREEE, per germline (reference sequence). There are 17 residues in the CDR3. J gave up 8 bases and V 7 bases, and 15 bases lay outside the gene matches. PCR amplification relied on 60 Vbeta primers (plus 13 Jbeta primers). Sequenced by immunoSEQ multiplex PCR; TCRdb stores in-frame clones only, minus some. The table shows roughly 200,000 clones, with 70% occurring only once. The sequencing sample was made of PBMCs. The TCR originated in a man aged 35-49 years in good health and CMV-seropositive. The chain is built from TRBV5-4 and TRBJ1-6; TRBD1 aligns across 10 bases. CDR3 region: CASGSPSTGGSYSPLHF. CDR3 nucleotides: TGTGCCAGCGGTTCCCCCTCGACAGGGGGCTCGTATTCACCCCTCCACTTT. The entire variable domain, with the rest obtained from reference TRBV5-4 and TRBJ1-6, is as follows: ETGVTQSPTHLIKTRGQQVTLRCSSQSGHNTVSWYQQALGQGPQFIFQYYREEENGRGNFPPRFSGLQFPNYSSELNVNALELDDSALYLCASGSPSTGGSYSPLHFGNGTRLTVT.